This T cell receptor beta chain was sequenced for a study of metastatic and nonmetastatic thyroid tumors. At the level of the study: Peripheral blood and tumor or nodule samples from malignant and benign thyroid patients were compared.

This clone was counted at least ten times. The antigen remains undetermined. V shed 6 bases and J 5 bases; nucleotides not matched to a gene: 12. The CDR3 is made up of 15 amino acids. Per the germline V gene, CDR1 is SGHKS and CDR2 is YYEKEE (reference sequence). Whole-study findings and limits: Patients with malignant thyroid tumors reportedly had significantly higher TCR beta diversity than those with benign nodules, in blood and tumor.

Prior to thyroid surgery, none of the patients had received any treatment. Study processing details: Clinicopathological groups of papillary thyroid cancer showed CDR3 differences that were used to build a distant-metastasis classifier. TCRdb redid the clone calls on the PCR reads using MiXCR. The authors' filters were not applied to this entry. Here the sample spans approximately 20,000 clones, 13% to 15% being singletons. The receptor was isolated from a female donor with papillary thyroid cancer or a benign thyroid nodule (not recorded which). Some clones in this sample may be carry-over from other donors' samples. This chain connects TRBV5-5 to TRBJ2-3; TRBD1 matches at 7 bases. The sample consisted of tumor tissue. DNA of the CDR3: TGTGCCAGCATCGAAATGACAGGGTTCGGAGATACGCAGTATTTT. Its protein is CASIEMTGFGDTQYF.